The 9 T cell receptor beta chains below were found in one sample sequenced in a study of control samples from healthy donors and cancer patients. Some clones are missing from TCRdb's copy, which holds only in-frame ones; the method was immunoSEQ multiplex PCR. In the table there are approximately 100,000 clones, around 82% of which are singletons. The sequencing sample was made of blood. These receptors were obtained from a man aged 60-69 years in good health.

CDR3 sequence reads: CALGDPGPSQVGGVGELFF. In DNA, the CDR3 is TGTGCCCTTGGTGACCCGGGTCCCTCCCAAGTCGGGGGAGTCGGGGAGCTGTTTTTT. J is TRBJ2-2 and V is TRBV7-6, with a possible D match to TRBD2 (6 bases). The V end was cut by 11 bases, the J end by 7 bases, with 35 bases between. The CDR3 sequence is 19 residues long. From germline, CDR1 is SGHVS and CDR2 FNYEAQ.

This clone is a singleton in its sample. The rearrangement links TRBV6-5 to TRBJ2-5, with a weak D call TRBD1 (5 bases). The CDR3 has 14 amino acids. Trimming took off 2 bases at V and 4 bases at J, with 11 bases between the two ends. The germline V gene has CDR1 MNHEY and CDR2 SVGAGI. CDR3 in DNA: TGTGCCAGCAGTTACCAGGGCCGCCCAGAGACCCAGTACTTC. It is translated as CASSYQGRPETQYF.

The CDR3 protein is CASSLLQAVAYEQYF. In DNA, the CDR3 is TGTGCCAGCAGCTTACTACAGGCCGTAGCCTACGAGCAGTACTTC. The rearrangement uses TRBV5-6 and TRBJ2-7; TRBD1 might be the D (5 bases). With 2 bases removed from V and 2 bases from J, the gap between germline ends came to 14 bases. Germline CDR1 and CDR2: SGHDT and YYEEEE. This CDR3 comprises 15 residues.

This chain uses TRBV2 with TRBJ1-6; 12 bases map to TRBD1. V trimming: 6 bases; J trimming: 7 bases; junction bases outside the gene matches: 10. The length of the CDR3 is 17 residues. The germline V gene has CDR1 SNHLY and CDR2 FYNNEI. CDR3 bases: TGTGCCAGCAGGTCCGGGACAGGGGGCTCTCGGAATTCACCCCTCCACTTT. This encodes CASRSGTGGSRNSPLHF.

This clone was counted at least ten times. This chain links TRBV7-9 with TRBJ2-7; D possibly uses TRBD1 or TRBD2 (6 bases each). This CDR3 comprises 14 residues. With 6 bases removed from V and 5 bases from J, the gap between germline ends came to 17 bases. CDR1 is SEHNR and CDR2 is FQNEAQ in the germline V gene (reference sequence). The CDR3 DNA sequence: TGTGCCAGCAGTTCCATCAGGGGACTCCACGAGCAGTACTTC. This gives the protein CASSSIRGLHEQYF.

The CDR3 sequence is CASSLRGTEAFF. CDR3 DNA sequence: TGTGCCAGCAGCTTGAGGGGCACTGAAGCTTTCTTT. The chain combines TRBV11-2 with TRBJ1-1; D possibly corresponds to TRBD1 (5 bases). Per the germline V gene, CDR1 is SGHAT and CDR2 is FQNNGV. The CDR3 runs 12 residues. The V end lost 3 bases, the J end lost 4 bases, and 6 bases lay between the germline ends.

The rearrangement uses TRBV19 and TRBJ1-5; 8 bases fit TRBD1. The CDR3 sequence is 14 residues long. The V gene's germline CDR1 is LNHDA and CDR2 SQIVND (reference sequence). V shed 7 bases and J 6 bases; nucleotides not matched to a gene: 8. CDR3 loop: CASKGDRRIQPQHF. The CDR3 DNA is TGTGCCAGTAAAGGGGACAGGAGAATTCAGCCCCAGCATTTT.

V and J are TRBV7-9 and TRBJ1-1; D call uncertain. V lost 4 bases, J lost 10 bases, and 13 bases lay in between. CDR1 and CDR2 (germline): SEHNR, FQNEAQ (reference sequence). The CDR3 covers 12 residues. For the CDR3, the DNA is TGTGCCAGCAGCTCCGGCGGGGTAACAGCTTTCTTT. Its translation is CASSSGGVTAFF.

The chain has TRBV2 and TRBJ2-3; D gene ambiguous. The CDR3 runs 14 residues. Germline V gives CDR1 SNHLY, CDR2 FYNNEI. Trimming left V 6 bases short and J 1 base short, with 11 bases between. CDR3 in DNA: TGTGCCAGCAGGGAAAAAACTGGCACAGATACGCAGTATTTT. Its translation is CASREKTGTDTQYF.